The rows below give T cell receptor beta chains drawn from one sample of a study of molecular identifiers for immune sequencing clone quantification. Via MiXCR, TCRdb re-called the PCR reads, giving one row per CDR3 protein. The repertoire includes approximately 500,000 distinct CDR3 sequences, 20% to 25% of them detected once, and 0.7% to 1% sits in the top ten. The specimen was naive CD8+ T cells from blood, with Jurkat cell RNA spiked in. These receptors were collected from a human donor in good health. Some libraries in this study had Jurkat cell RNA spiked in. The CDR3 runs from the conserved cysteine through the conserved F or W. A D gene is named only where the DNA matches it firmly. For some rows the clone size is stated as once, few or many, or as a class when expanded; others skip it.

v_gene,abundance,d_gene,j_gene,CDR3nt,CDR3aa
TRBV29-1,many,.,TRBJ2-2,TGCAGCGTTGAAGGGGACACGAACACCGGGGAGCTGTTTTTT,CSVEGDTNTGELFF
TRBV13,many,.,TRBJ2-7,TGTGCCAGCAGCTTACGCACAGGGTTCCACGAGCAGTACTTC,CASSLRTGFHEQYF
TRBV2,.,.,TRBJ1-1,TGTGCCAGTAATCGCCGGAACACTGAAGCTTTCTTT,CASNRRNTEAFF
TRBV7-2,.,.,TRBJ1-4,TGTGCCAGCAGCTCCGCTCATGCAACTAATGAAAAACTGTTTTTT,CASSSAHATNEKLFF
TRBV9,few,TRBD2,TRBJ2-3,TGTGCCAGCAGCGGCGGGAGTCTCAGCCGCACAGATGGGGATACGCAGTATTTT,CASSGGSLSRTDGDTQYF
TRBV7-9,.,.,TRBJ2-7,TGTGCCAGCAGCTTGTTCCCGGAATACGAGCAGTACTTC,CASSLFPEYEQYF
TRBV15,.,.,TRBJ2-5,TGTGCCACCAGCAGCCACTTAGCGGCGTGGCAAGAGACGCAGTACTTC,CATSSHLAAWQETQYF
TRBV29-1,many,.,TRBJ1-1,TGCAGCGTTCAGGACGGGTCCACTGAAGCTTTCTTT,CSVQDGSTEAFF
TRBV4-2,many,.,TRBJ2-3,TGTGCCAGCAGCCAAGGAGAGTCCGTAGATACGCAGTATTTT,CASSQGESVDTQYF
TRBV2,many,TRBD1,TRBJ2-7,TGTGCCAGCAGTGTCACAGGGGGCACCTACGAGCAGTACTTC,CASSVTGGTYEQYF
TRBV7-6,many,TRBD1,TRBJ2-2,TGTGCCAGCAGTCCGACAGGGGGCGGCACCGGGGAGCTGTTTTTT,CASSPTGGGTGELFF
TRBV19,.,.,TRBJ2-7,TGTGCCAGTAGTATGATATCGGGAGCCCACGAGCAGTACTTC,CASSMISGAHEQYF